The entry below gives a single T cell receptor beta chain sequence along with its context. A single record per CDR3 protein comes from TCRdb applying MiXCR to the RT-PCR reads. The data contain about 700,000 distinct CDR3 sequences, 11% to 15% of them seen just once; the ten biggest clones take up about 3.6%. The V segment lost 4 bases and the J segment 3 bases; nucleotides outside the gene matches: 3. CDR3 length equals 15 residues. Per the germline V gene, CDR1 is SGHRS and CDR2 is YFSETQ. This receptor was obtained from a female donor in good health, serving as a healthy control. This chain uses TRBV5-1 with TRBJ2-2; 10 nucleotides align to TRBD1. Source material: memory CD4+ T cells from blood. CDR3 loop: CASSTDRGDTGELFF. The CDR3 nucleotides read TGCGCCAGCAGCACGGACAGGGGGGACACCGGGGAGCTGTTTTTT. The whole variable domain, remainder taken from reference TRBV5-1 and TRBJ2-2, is KAGVTQTPRYLIKTRGQQVTLSCSPISGHRSVSWYQQTPGQGLQFLFEYFSETQRNKGNFPGRFSGRQFSNSRSEMNVSTLELGDSALYLCASSTDRGDTGELFFGEGSRLTVL.